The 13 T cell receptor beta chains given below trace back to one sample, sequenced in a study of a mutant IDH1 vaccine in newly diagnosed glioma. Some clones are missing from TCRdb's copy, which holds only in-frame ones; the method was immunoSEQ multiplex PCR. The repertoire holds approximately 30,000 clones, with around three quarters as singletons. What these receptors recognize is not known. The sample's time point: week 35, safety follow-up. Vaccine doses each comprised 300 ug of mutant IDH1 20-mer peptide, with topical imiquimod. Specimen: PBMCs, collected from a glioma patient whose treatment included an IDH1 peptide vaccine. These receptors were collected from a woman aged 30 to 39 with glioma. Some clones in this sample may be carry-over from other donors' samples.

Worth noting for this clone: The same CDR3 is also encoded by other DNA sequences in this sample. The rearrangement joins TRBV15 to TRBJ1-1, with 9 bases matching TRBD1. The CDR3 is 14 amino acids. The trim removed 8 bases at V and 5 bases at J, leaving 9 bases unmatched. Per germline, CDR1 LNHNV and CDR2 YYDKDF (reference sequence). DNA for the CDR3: TGTGCCACCCGGCCGGAAGGACAGGGGACTGAAGCTTTCTTT. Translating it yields CATRPEGQGTEAFF.

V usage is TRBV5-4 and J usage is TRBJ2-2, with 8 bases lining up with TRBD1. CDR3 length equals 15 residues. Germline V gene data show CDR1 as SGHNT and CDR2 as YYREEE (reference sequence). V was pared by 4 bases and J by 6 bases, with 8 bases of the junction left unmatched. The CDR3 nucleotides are TGTGCCAGCAGCCCCCGGACAGGGTCGTCCGGGGAGCTGTTTTTT. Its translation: CASSPRTGSSGELFF.

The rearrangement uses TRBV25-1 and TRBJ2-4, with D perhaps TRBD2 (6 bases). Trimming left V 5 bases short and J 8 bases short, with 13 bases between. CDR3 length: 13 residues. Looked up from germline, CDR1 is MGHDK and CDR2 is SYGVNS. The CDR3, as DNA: TGTGCCAGCAGTCCCGGGACTCCGGACATTCAGTACTTC. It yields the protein CASSPGTPDIQYF.

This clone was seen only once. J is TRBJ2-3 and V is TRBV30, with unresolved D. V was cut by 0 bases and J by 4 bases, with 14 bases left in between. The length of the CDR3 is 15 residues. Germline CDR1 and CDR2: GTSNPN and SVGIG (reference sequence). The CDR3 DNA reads TGTGCCTGGAGTGTTGGATCTCGAGGCCCAGATACGCAGTATTTT. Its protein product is CAWSVGSRGPDTQYF.

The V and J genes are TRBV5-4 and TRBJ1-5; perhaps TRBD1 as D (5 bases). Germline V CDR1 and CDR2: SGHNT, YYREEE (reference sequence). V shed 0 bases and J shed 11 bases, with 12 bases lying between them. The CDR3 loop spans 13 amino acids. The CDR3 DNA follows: TGTGCCAGCAGCTTGGCCGGGGGGGAGACCCAGCATTTT. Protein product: CASSLAGGETQHF.

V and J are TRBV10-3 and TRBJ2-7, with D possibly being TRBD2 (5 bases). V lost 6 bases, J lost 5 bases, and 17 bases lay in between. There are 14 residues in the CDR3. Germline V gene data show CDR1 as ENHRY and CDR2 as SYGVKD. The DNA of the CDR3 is TGTGCCATCAGCCGAGGGCTAGGGTGGGACGAGCAGTACTTC. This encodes CAISRGLGWDEQYF.

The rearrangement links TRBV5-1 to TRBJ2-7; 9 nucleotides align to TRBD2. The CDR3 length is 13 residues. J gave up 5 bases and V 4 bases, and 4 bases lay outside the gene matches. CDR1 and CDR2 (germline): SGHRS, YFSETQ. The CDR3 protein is CASSPGLAHEQYF. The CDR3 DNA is TGCGCCAGCAGCCCGGGACTAGCCCACGAGCAGTACTTC.

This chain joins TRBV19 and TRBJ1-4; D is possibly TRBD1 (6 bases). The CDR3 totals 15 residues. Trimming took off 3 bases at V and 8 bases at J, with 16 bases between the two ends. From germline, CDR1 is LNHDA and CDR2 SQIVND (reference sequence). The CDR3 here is CASSMMNRVGEKLFF. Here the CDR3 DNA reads TGTGCCAGTAGTATGATGAACAGGGTCGGCGAAAAACTGTTTTTT.

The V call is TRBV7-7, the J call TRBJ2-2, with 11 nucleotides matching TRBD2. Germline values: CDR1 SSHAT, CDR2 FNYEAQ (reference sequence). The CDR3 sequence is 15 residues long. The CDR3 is CASGGLAANTGELFF. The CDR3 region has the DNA TGTGCTAGCGGGGGACTAGCGGCGAACACCGGGGAGCTGTTTTTT.

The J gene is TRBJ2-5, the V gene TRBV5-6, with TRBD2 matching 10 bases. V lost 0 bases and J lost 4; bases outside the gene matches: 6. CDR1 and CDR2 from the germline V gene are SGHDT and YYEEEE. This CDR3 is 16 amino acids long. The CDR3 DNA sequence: TGTGCCAGCAGCTTGGTCGGTCTAGCGGGAGTAGAGACCCAGTACTTC. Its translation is CASSLVGLAGVETQYF.

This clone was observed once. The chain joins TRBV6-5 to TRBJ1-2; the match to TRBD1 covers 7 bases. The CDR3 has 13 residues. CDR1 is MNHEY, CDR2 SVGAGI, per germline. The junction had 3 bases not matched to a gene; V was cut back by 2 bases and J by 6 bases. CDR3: CASSYKGAHGYTF. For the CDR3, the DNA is TGTGCCAGCAGTTACAAGGGGGCGCATGGCTACACCTTC.

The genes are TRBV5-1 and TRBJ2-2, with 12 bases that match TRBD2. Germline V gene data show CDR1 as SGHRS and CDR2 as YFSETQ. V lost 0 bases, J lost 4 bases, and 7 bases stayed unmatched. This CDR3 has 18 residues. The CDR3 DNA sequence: TGCGCCAGCAGCTTGGAACTAGCGGGAGGACCCCTCACCGGGGAGCTGTTTTTT. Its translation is CASSLELAGGPLTGELFF.

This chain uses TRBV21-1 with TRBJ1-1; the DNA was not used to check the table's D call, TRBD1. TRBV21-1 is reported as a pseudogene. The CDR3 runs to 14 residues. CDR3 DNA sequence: TGTGCCCCCAGGTCTCGGATTCCTCATTCCGTTGATTTCTTT. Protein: CAPRSRIPHSVDFF.